A selection of T cell receptor beta chains follows, all from one sample in a study of radiation and T cells in renal cell carcinoma. TCRdb keeps only in-frame clones here, not all; method: immunoSEQ multiplex PCR. The data hold approximately 150,000 clones, with 86% observed a single time. The sequenced sample was blood, obtained from a patient whose treatment included radiotherapy and nephrectomy. These receptors came from a woman between 50 and 59 years old with renal cell carcinoma. The CDR3 runs from the conserved cysteine through the conserved F or W. The order of the fields is clone size, J gene, V gene, D gene, CDR3 DNA, CDR3 protein. The D gene is left open where the match is weak. Size is stated for part of the rows, as once, few or many counts, or as a class when the clone is expanded.

clone_size: NA; j_call: TRBJ2-7; v_call: TRBV19; d_call: NA; cdr3_nt: TGTGCCAGTAGCCCTCGTTATGGGGACTACGAGCAGTACTTC; cdr3_aa: CASSPRYGDYEQYF
clone_size: NA; j_call: TRBJ2-2; v_call: TRBV5-8; d_call: TRBD1; cdr3_nt: TGTGCCAGCAGCACCCCGACAGGGTCTGGGGAGCTGTTTTTT; cdr3_aa: CASSTPTGSGELFF
clone_size: NA; j_call: TRBJ2-3; v_call: TRBV7-3; d_call: NA; cdr3_nt: TGTGCCAGCAGCTCGAGACAAAGAGATACGCAGTATTTT; cdr3_aa: CASSSRQRDTQYF
clone_size: few; j_call: TRBJ1-1; v_call: TRBV30; d_call: NA; cdr3_nt: TGTGCCTGGAGTTTTGGGCCTGAGGACACTGAAGCTTTCTTT; cdr3_aa: CAWSFGPEDTEAFF
clone_size: once; j_call: TRBJ2-3; v_call: TRBV15; d_call: TRBD2; cdr3_nt: TGTGCCACCAGCAGAGGCTCGCGAACTAGCGGATCCCGGTATTTT; cdr3_aa: CATSRGSRTSGSRYF
clone_size: NA; j_call: TRBJ2-7; v_call: TRBV11-2; d_call: TRBD1; cdr3_nt: TGTGCCAGCAGCCGCATTTCCTGGACAGGGGGCGAGCAGTACTTC; cdr3_aa: CASSRISWTGGEQYF
clone_size: NA; j_call: TRBJ1-1; v_call: TRBV29-1; d_call: NA; cdr3_nt: TGCAGCGTTTCTAGGGATACTGAAGCTTTCTTT; cdr3_aa: CSVSRDTEAFF
clone_size: NA; j_call: TRBJ2-7; v_call: TRBV28; d_call: NA; cdr3_nt: TGTGCCAGCATCGGGGCCGGTTTCTACGAGCAGTACTTC; cdr3_aa: CASIGAGFYEQYF
clone_size: NA; j_call: TRBJ1-1; v_call: TRBV6-5; d_call: NA; cdr3_nt: TGTGCCAGCAGACGCGGGCAGACCACTGAAGCTTTCTTT; cdr3_aa: CASRRGQTTEAFF
clone_size: NA; j_call: TRBJ2-6; v_call: TRBV29-1; d_call: NA; cdr3_nt: TGCAGCGTGCGGTTTATGGCCGGGGCTGGGGCCAACGTCCTGACTTTC; cdr3_aa: CSVRFMAGAGANVLTF
clone_size: once; j_call: TRBJ2-1; v_call: TRBV6-4; d_call: TRBD2; cdr3_nt: TGTGCCAGCAGTGACGAAGCGGGGGGCTTAAATGAGCAGTTCTTC; cdr3_aa: CASSDEAGGLNEQFF
clone_size: NA; j_call: TRBJ1-4; v_call: TRBV28; d_call: TRBD1; cdr3_nt: TGTGCCAGCAGTCCCGACACAAGACAGGGGTATGAAAAACTGTTTTTT; cdr3_aa: CASSPDTRQGYEKLFF
clone_size: NA; j_call: TRBJ1-3; v_call: TRBV5-8; d_call: NA; cdr3_nt: TGTGCCAGCAGCTACTCACTGCACTCTGGAAACACCATATATTTT; cdr3_aa: CASSYSLHSGNTIYF